This is a list of T cell receptor beta chains from one sample in a study of OX40 agonist ivuxolimab in advanced cancers. TCRdb's copy holds only in-frame clones and misses some; the assay was immunoSEQ multiplex PCR. The sample holds more than 80,000 clones, over 75% seen once. The sequenced sample was CD4+ or CD8+ T cells sorted from blood, obtained in a trial of the OX40 agonist ivuxolimab. The receptors were gathered from an adult with an advanced solid tumor such as melanoma, head and neck, liver or kidney cancer. The CDR3 runs from the conserved cysteine through the conserved F or W. The D gene is left open where the match is weak. Rows give clone size only sometimes, using once, few, many, or a class for an expanded clone.

v_gene,j_gene,d_gene,abundance,CDR3aa,CDR3nt
TRBV2,TRBJ2-2,NA,few,CASSDSRGTITGELFF,TGTGCCAGCAGTGATTCTCGCGGGACCATCACCGGGGAGCTGTTTTTT
TRBV5-1,TRBJ2-7,NA,NA,CASSLVQGSEQYF,TGCGCCAGCAGCTTGGTTCAAGGGTCCGAGCAGTACTTC
TRBV6-1,TRBJ1-5,TRBD1,NA,CASSVTGVAAWPQHF,TGTGCCAGCAGTGTAACAGGGGTCGCGGCCTGGCCCCAGCATTTT
TRBV20-1,TRBJ2-1,NA,NA,CSASYNEQFF,TGCAGTGCTAGCTACAATGAGCAGTTCTTC
TRBV5-4,TRBJ2-2,TRBD2,NA,CASSFSGTSENTGELFF,TGTGCCAGCAGCTTTTCGGGGACTAGCGAGAACACCGGGGAGCTGTTTTTT
TRBV28,TRBJ2-2,NA,NA,CASSPPGSNTGELFF,TGTGCCAGCAGTCCCCCTGGGTCGAACACCGGGGAGCTGTTTTTT
TRBV29-1,TRBJ2-5,NA,once,CSVCLLWGRYQETQYF,TGCAGCGTTTGCCTCCTCTGGGGCAGGTACCAAGAGACCCAGTACTTC
TRBV6-1,TRBJ2-1,NA,NA,CASSEDHGTYSDNEQFF,TGTGCCAGCAGTGAAGACCACGGCACCTATTCCGACAATGAGCAGTTCTTC
TRBV27,TRBJ1-4,TRBD1,NA,CASKKTGALITNEKLFF,TGTGCCAGCAAGAAAACAGGGGCCCTCATAACTAATGAAAAACTGTTTTTT
TRBV7-9,TRBJ2-3,TRBD2,NA,CASRMTSGSDTQYF,TGTGCCAGCAGAATGACTAGCGGATCAGATACGCAGTATTTT
TRBV10-3,TRBJ2-3,TRBD1,once,CATRQGGDTQYF,TGTGCCACCAGACAGGGGGGAGATACGCAGTATTTT
TRBV2,TRBJ2-3,NA,NA,CASSELAPDTQYF,TGTGCCAGCAGTGAGCTAGCCCCAGATACGCAGTATTTT
TRBV29-1,TRBJ2-1,NA,NA,CSVHAGLYNEQFF,TGCAGCGTCCATGCGGGACTTTACAATGAGCAGTTCTTC
TRBV19,TRBJ2-1,NA,NA,CASSIRDNEQFF,TGTGCCAGTAGTATTCGCGACAATGAGCAGTTCTTC
TRBV7-9,TRBJ2-1,NA,once,CATWEINNEQFF,TGTGCCACGTGGGAGATAAACAATGAGCAGTTCTTC
TRBV5-1,TRBJ2-5,NA,NA,CASSLAGQGGQTQYF,TGCGCCAGCAGCTTGGCTGGGCAGGGGGGGCAGACCCAGTACTTC
TRBV5-1,TRBJ2-7,NA,NA,CASSLNRGEQYF,TGCGCCAGCAGCTTGAACAGAGGCGAGCAGTACTTC
TRBV6-5,TRBJ1-1,NA,NA,CASRLQNTEAFF,TGTGCCAGCAGGCTTCAGAACACTGAAGCTTTCTTT
TRBV9,TRBJ2-1,TRBD1,NA,CASSPTGLDEQFF,TGTGCCAGCAGCCCGACAGGGTTGGATGAGCAGTTCTTC
TRBV27,TRBJ2-5,TRBD2,NA,CASSFRGSTQETQYF,TGTGCCAGCAGTTTTCGCGGGAGTACCCAAGAGACCCAGTACTTC
TRBV19,TRBJ1-5,NA,once,CASSIEGQGNQPQHF,TGTGCCAGTAGTATAGAAGGGCAAGGCAATCAGCCCCAGCATTTT
TRBV2,TRBJ2-1,TRBD2,NA,CAGRTSSYNEQFF,TGTGCCGGACGGACTAGCAGTTACAATGAGCAGTTCTTC
TRBV6-1,TRBJ2-2,NA,NA,CAGSQTRNYGELFF,TGTGCCGGCAGTCAAACTAGGAATTACGGGGAGCTGTTTTTT
TRBV6-1,TRBJ2-7,NA,NA,CASSEAGDLYEQYF,TGTGCCAGCAGTGAAGCTGGGGACCTCTACGAGCAGTACTTC
TRBV2,TRBJ2-1,NA,NA,CASSPEGYHNEQFF,TGTGCCAGCAGTCCGGAGGGCTACCACAATGAGCAGTTCTTC
TRBV11-2,TRBJ2-5,TRBD2,NA,CASSLVSGGPGETQYF,TGTGCCAGCAGCTTAGTATCGGGAGGGCCAGGGGAGACCCAGTACTTC
TRBV25-1,TRBJ1-2,TRBD1,NA,CASSEPSTGNYGYTF,TGTGCCAGCAGTGAACCCTCGACAGGGAACTATGGCTACACCTTC
TRBV6-8,TRBJ2-1,NA,NA,CASSYSGPENGNWYNEQFF,TGTGCCAGCAGTTACTCAGGCCCCGAAAACGGGAATTGGTATAATGAGCAGTTCTTC
TRBV18,TRBJ2-5,NA,once,CASSPGGILAETQYF,TGTGCCAGCTCACCAGGCGGGATTTTAGCGGAGACCCAGTACTTC
TRBV6-4,TRBJ2-1,TRBD1,NA,CASSDQGQGLLTGGYNEQFF,TGTGCCAGCAGTGACCAGGGACAGGGGTTGTTAACGGGTGGGTACAATGAGCAGTTCTTC
TRBV25-1,TRBJ2-1,NA,NA,CASSAPGSPYNEQFF,TGTGCCAGCAGTGCCCCGGGAAGCCCGTACAATGAGCAGTTCTTC
TRBV18,TRBJ2-7,NA,NA,CASSPGSSYEQYF,TGTGCCAGCTCACCAGGGAGCTCCTACGAGCAGTACTTC
TRBV27,TRBJ2-1,TRBD2,NA,CASSLSYPGGAASSGSSDEQFF,TGTGCCAGCAGTTTATCCTATCCGGGGGGGGCAGCCTCTAGCGGGAGTTCCGATGAGCAGTTCTTC
TRBV29-1,TRBJ2-6,NA,NA,CSVERPGANVLTF,TGCAGCGTTGAACGGCCTGGGGCCAACGTCCTGACTTTC
TRBV2,TRBJ1-5,NA,few,CASRAGEEQPQHF,TGTGCCAGCAGGGCAGGGGAGGAGCAGCCCCAGCATTTT
TRBV7-8,TRBJ1-1,NA,few,CASSLQNRENTEAFF,TGTGCCAGCAGCCTCCAGAACAGGGAAAACACTGAAGCTTTCTTT
TRBV2,TRBJ2-5,NA,once,CASTGTQETQYF,TGTGCCAGCACTGGAACCCAAGAGACCCAGTACTTC
TRBV2,TRBJ1-2,TRBD1,NA,CASIPPGSRGVGYTF,TGTGCCAGCATCCCCCCGGGAAGCAGGGGGGTCGGCTACACCTTC
TRBV30,TRBJ2-5,TRBD1,once,CAWRYQGAETQYF,TGTGCCTGGAGATACCAGGGGGCAGAGACCCAGTACTTC
TRBV18,TRBJ1-5,NA,NA,CASSPASGADQPQHF,TGTGCCAGCTCACCGGCCTCTGGGGCGGATCAGCCCCAGCATTTT
TRBV7-8,TRBJ1-6,NA,NA,CASSRSQGSYNSPLHF,TGTGCCAGCAGCAGGTCCCAGGGTTCCTATAATTCACCCCTCCACTTT
TRBV9,TRBJ2-2,TRBD1,NA,CASSRQGPRPGELFF,TGTGCCAGCAGCCGACAGGGACCGCGTCCCGGGGAGCTGTTTTTT
TRBV6-1,TRBJ1-5,NA,NA,CASSEWDGNQPQHF,TGTGCCAGCAGTGAATGGGACGGCAATCAGCCCCAGCATTTT
TRBV27,TRBJ2-4,NA,NA,CASKNGGRDIQYF,TGTGCCAGCAAGAACGGGGGGCGGGACATTCAGTACTTC
TRBV6-5,TRBJ1-2,TRBD1,NA,CASSPDRGYYGYTF,TGTGCCAGCAGCCCAGACAGGGGCTACTATGGCTACACCTTC
TRBV5-6,TRBJ2-3,TRBD2,NA,CASSVRVAGTTDTQYF,TGTGCCAGCAGCGTGAGAGTAGCGGGAACGACAGATACGCAGTATTTT
TRBV30,TRBJ1-3,NA,NA,CAWSVGGAGNTIYF,TGTGCCTGGAGTGTCGGGGGCGCCGGAAACACCATATATTTT
TRBV29-1,TRBJ2-5,TRBD2,NA,CSVDLPVLAGVDSGETQYF,TGCAGCGTTGACTTGCCAGTGCTAGCGGGAGTGGATTCAGGTGAGACCCAGTACTTC
TRBV7-9,TRBJ2-5,TRBD2,once,CASSPPAGGGQETQYF,TGTGCCAGCAGCCCCCCAGCGGGAGGGGGACAAGAGACCCAGTACTTC
TRBV30,TRBJ1-2,NA,NA,CAWSATVANYGYTF,TGTGCCTGGAGTGCTACAGTAGCTAACTATGGCTACACCTTC
TRBV6-1,TRBJ2-1,TRBD2,once,CASRGSGSKSNEQFF,TGTGCCAGCAGGGGTAGCGGGAGCAAGAGTAATGAGCAGTTCTTC
TRBV5-1,TRBJ2-7,TRBD1,NA,CASSPRTGLSYEQSF,TGCGCCAGCAGCCCCCGGACAGGGCTCTCCTACGAGCAGTCCTTC
TRBV4-1,TRBJ1-3,TRBD1,NA,CASSQDRGEGNTIYF,TGCGCCAGCAGCCAGGACAGGGGGGAGGGAAACACCATATATTTT
TRBV28,TRBJ2-1,TRBD1,NA,CASSVQGASSYNEQFF,TGTGCCAGCAGTGTACAGGGGGCATCGTCCTACAATGAGCAGTTCTTC